This T cell receptor (beta chain) is from a study of T cell responses to AZD1222 COVID-19 vaccine. The overall study: Second-dose recipients at about 4 or about 12 weeks were treated as one pooled group. Study-wide results and limits: The study found vaccine-associated CD4 TCRs spanning spike, dominant at 160-218 and 743-854. Females made up more of the donors, who were largely white British, and clonal diversity may have come out too low. After two AZD1222 doses, spike-specific TCR breadth and depth rose versus day 0.

In germline, CDR1 is LNHDA, CDR2 SQIVND (reference sequence). This CDR3 has 14 residues. The ends lost 4 bases at V and 1 base at J; junction bases unmatched: 2. To note about this clone: Antigen unknown.

Generated by immunoSEQ multiplex PCR, the TCRdb table keeps only in-frame clones and is missing some. The sample records roughly 110,000 clones, 80% to 85% being singletons. Sequenced here: peripheral blood, sampled on day 0 of AZD1222 vaccination. J is TRBJ2-5 and V is TRBV19, with 8 bases matching TRBD1. The clonotype originates from an adult in good health. This CDR3 is CASSTGTGQETQYF. As DNA, the CDR3 is TGTGCCAGTAGTACGGGGACAGGCCAAGAGACCCAGTACTTC.